This entry lists 27 T cell receptor beta chains sequenced from one sample in a study of CXCR3-negative and CXCR3-positive naive CD8 T cells. Each TRB cDNA library was prepared by 5' RACE (with UMI labels). TCRdb reprocessed the 5' RACE reads, keeping one entry per CDR3 protein, no DNA. The sample table sets out some 130,000 distinct CDR3 sequences. The sample was naive CXCR3- CD8+ T cells from blood. Subset here: CD45RO-CCR7+CD27+CD95- naive CD8+ T cells lacking CXCR3 (TNR3-). The receptors were sampled from a human donor in good health. Some clones in this sample may be carry-over from other donors' samples.

This chain links TRBV5-4 with TRBJ2-3; TCRdb designates TRBD2, a call that cannot be tested without DNA. CDR1 and CDR2 from the germline V gene are SGHNT and YYREEE (reference sequence). The CDR3 sequence is 13 residues long. CDR3: CASRSGNPDTQYF.

V and J are TRBV4-1 and TRBJ1-2. Germline CDR1 MGHRA, CDR2 YSYEKL. CDR3 length: 13 amino acids. The CDR3 region is CASSQGGTFGYTF.

The gene calls are TRBV20-1 and TRBJ2-7; the TCRdb call, TRBD1, lacks DNA for checking. CDR1 and CDR2 (germline): DFQATT, SNEGSKA (reference sequence). The CDR3 has 13 amino acids. CDR3 in amino acids: CSAEIQGYYEQYF.

The CDR3 here is CASSSRQGVFAYEQYF. V and J are TRBV12-3 or TRBV12-4 and TRBJ2-7; checking the TCRdb D call of TRBD1 is not possible without DNA. The CDR3 loop spans 16 amino acids.

V and J are TRBV28 and TRBJ1-1. CDR3 length equals 14 residues. Germline V gene lookup returns CDR1 MDHEN and CDR2 SYDVKM. CDR3 sequence reads: CASSLSRGNTEAFF.

The chain links TRBV5-5 to TRBJ1-5; the TRBD1 assignment by TCRdb is unverifiable without DNA. This CDR3 is 14 amino acids long. Germline V gene sequence: CDR1 SGHKS, CDR2 YYEKEE (reference sequence). The chain's CDR3 is CASSFSGGNQPQHF.

CDR3 sequence reads: CSVRQGELNTEAFF. This chain connects TRBV29-1 to TRBJ1-1; the D gene TCRdb calls, TRBD1, cannot be checked with no DNA. Germline assignment: CDR1 SQVTM and CDR2 ANQGSEA. The CDR3 is 14 amino acids.

The chain uses TRBV20-1 and TRBJ2-2; TCRdb outputs TRBD2, but without DNA this stays unchecked. This CDR3 has 13 residues. The germline V gene encodes CDR1 DFQATT and CDR2 SNEGSKA (reference sequence). CDR3 protein: CSARLGDTGELFF.

The rearrangement links TRBV29-1 to TRBJ2-2; TCRdb names TRBD1, which stays unverified in the absence of DNA. The CDR3 covers 12 residues. From germline, CDR1 is SQVTM and CDR2 ANQGSEA. Here the CDR3 reads CSVDGGTGELFF.

This rearrangement joins TRBV11-2 to TRBJ2-1; TCRdb indicates TRBD1, and absent DNA this call remains unverified. The CDR3 totals 17 residues. Germline CDR1 and CDR2: SGHAT and FQNNGV. CDR3 protein: CASSLGTGAVLYNEQFF.

V is TRBV28 and J is TRBJ1-5. Germline-derived CDR1 and CDR2 are MDHEN and SYDVKM. This CDR3 has 17 amino acids. CDR3 region: CASSLSQAGRYGQPQHF. Full variable domain (rest looked up from reference TRBV28 and TRBJ1-5): DVKVTQSSRYLVKRTGEKVFLECVQDMDHENMFWYRQDPGLGLRLIYFSYDVKMKEKGDIPEGYSVSREKKERFSLILESASTNQTSMYLCASSLSQAGRYGQPQHFGDGTRLSIL.

This sequence joins TRBV9 and TRBJ2-3; TCRdb returns TRBD1, unconfirmable since there is no DNA. Germline CDR1 reads SGDLS; CDR2 reads YYNGEE. The CDR3 has 14 residues. This CDR3 reads CASSPEGGTDTQYF.

The chain has TRBV5-1 and TRBJ2-6; no DNA is available, so the TRBD1 call from TCRdb remains unchecked. The length of the CDR3 is 19 residues. Germline CDR1 is SGHRS and CDR2 is YFSETQ. The CDR3 region is CASSLFARASLSGANVLTF.

The chain carries TRBV7-6 and TRBJ1-1; TCRdb lists TRBD1, though no DNA is available to test this call. Germline V gene data show CDR1 as SGHVS and CDR2 as FNYEAQ. This CDR3 is built from 15 residues. CDR3 region: CASSLISQGNTEAFF.

V is TRBV3-1 and J is TRBJ1-1. There are 14 residues in the CDR3. Germline loops: CDR1 LGHDT, CDR2 YNNKEL (reference sequence). CDR3 in amino acids: CASSPWGPNTEAFF.

This chain joins TRBV21-1 and TRBJ2-1; TCRdb names TRBD1, which stays unverified in the absence of DNA. TRBV21-1 is deemed a pseudogene. The CDR3 consists of 16 residues. CDR3 sequence reads: CASSKYRAIIPDEQFF.

This chain connects TRBV29-1 to TRBJ2-7; TCRdb designates TRBD2, a call that cannot be tested without DNA. Germline values: CDR1 SQVTM, CDR2 ANQGSEA. The CDR3 covers 11 residues. Here the CDR3 reads CSVREGGEQYF.

The chain is built from TRBV20-1 and TRBJ2-3; there is no DNA to check the TCRdb D call of TRBD2. Germline V gene data show CDR1 as DFQATT and CDR2 as SNEGSKA (reference sequence). CDR3 length: 11 amino acids. The CDR3: CSASGLDTQYF.

The genes are TRBV12-3 or TRBV12-4 and TRBJ2-6; TCRdb reports TRBD2, a call that lacks DNA to check it against. This CDR3 region has 17 residues. Here the CDR3 reads CASSLSPRLSGANVLTF.

This sequence joins TRBV7-9 and TRBJ1-1. The length of the CDR3 is 15 residues. Germline CDR1 reads SEHNR; CDR2 reads FQNEAQ (reference sequence). This chain's CDR3 is CASSSLNTPNTEAFF.

The chain carries TRBV30 and TRBJ2-7; the TCRdb D gene call, TRBD1, has no DNA to confirm it. The germline V gene has CDR1 GTSNPN and CDR2 SVGIG (reference sequence). The CDR3 contains 13 residues. The CDR3: CAWSVQGTGEQYF.

The chain links TRBV7-9 to TRBJ2-7; there is no DNA to check the TCRdb D call of TRBD1. The CDR3 contains 15 residues. Germline values: CDR1 SEHNR, CDR2 FQNEAQ (reference sequence). This chain's CDR3 is CASIPAGQGWGEQYF.

The chain is built from TRBV7-8 and TRBJ2-1; there is no DNA to check the TCRdb D call of TRBD1. The CDR3 runs to 13 residues. The V gene's germline CDR1 is SGHVS and CDR2 FQNEAQ. The CDR3 region is CASSYDRGNEQFF.

The rearrangement joins TRBV28 to TRBJ2-7; TCRdb's D gene call, TRBD1, goes unchecked for lack of DNA. In germline, CDR1 is MDHEN, CDR2 SYDVKM. This CDR3 is built from 16 residues. The CDR3 region is CASSLFVGAGEFEQYF.

The rearrangement uses TRBV29-1 and TRBJ2-7; TCRdb's assignment of TRBD1 cannot be checked, as there is no DNA. CDR3 length: 14 residues. Germline V gene data show CDR1 as SQVTM and CDR2 as ANQGSEA. Here the CDR3 reads CSVKYDGQAYEQYF.

V usage is TRBV4-1 and J usage is TRBJ2-7; TCRdb's assignment of TRBD2 cannot be checked, as there is no DNA. CDR3 length equals 18 residues. From germline, CDR1 is MGHRA and CDR2 YSYEKL. CDR3 in amino acids: CASSQEGSSDRSSYEQYF.

The genes are TRBV3-1 and TRBJ2-7; TCRdb returns TRBD1, unconfirmable since there is no DNA. This CDR3 has 17 residues. CDR1 and CDR2 from the germline V gene are LGHDT and YNNKEL (reference sequence). CDR3 sequence reads: CASSQEVPGTGFYEQYF.